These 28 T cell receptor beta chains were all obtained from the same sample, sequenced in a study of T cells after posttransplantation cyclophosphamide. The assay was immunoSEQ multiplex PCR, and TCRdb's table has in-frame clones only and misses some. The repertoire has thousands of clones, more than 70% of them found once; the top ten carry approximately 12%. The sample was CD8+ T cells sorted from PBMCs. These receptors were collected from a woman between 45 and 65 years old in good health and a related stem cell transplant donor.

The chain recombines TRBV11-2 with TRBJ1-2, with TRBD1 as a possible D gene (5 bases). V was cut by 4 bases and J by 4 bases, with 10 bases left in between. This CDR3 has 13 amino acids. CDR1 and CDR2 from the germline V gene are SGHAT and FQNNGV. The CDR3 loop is CASSSGVFYGYTF. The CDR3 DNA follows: TGTGCCAGCAGCTCGGGGGTGTTCTATGGCTACACCTTC.

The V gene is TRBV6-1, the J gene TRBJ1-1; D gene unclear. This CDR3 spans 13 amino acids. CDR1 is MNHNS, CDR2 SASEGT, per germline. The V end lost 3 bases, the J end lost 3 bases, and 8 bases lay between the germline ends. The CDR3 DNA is TGTGCCAGCAGTGATAGGGAGTACACTGAAGCTTTCTTT. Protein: CASSDREYTEAFF.

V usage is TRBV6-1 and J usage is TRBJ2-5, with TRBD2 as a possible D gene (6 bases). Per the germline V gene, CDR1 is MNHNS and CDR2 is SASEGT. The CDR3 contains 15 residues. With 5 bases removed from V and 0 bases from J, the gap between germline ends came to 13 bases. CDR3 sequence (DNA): TGTGCCAGCAGTCCACTGGGCGGGGACCAAGAGACCCAGTACTTC. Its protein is CASSPLGGDQETQYF.

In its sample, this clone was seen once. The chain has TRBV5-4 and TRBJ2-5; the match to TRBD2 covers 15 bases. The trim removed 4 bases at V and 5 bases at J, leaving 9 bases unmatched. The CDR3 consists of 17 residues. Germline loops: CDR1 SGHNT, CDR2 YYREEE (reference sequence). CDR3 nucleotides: TGTGCCAGCAGCCCGGGACTAGCGGGGGGCCGAGGGGAGACCCAGTACTTC. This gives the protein CASSPGLAGGRGETQYF.

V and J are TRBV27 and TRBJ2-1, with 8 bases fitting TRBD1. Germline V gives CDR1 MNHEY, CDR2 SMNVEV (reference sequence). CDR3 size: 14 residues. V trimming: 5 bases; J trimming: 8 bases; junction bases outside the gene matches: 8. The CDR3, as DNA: TGTGCCAGCAGTAGGCCGACAGGGGTGGATGAGCAGTTCTTC. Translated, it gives CASSRPTGVDEQFF.

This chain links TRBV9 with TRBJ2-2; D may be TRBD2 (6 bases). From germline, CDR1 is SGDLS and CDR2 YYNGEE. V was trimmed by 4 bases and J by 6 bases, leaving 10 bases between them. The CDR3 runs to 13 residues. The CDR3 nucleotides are TGTGCCAGCAGCATAAGGGAGGCCGGGGAGCTGTTTTTT. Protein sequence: CASSIREAGELFF.

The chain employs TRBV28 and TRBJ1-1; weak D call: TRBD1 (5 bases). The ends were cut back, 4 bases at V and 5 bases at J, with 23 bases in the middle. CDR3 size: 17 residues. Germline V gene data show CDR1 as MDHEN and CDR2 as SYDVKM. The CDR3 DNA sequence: TGTGCCAGCAGTTCTTACCACAGGACCCGGCCGTGGACTGAAGCTTTCTTT. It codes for CASSSYHRTRPWTEAFF. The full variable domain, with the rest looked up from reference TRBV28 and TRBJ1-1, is DVKVTQSSRYLVKRTGEKVFLECVQDMDHENMFWYRQDPGLGLRLIYFSYDVKMKEKGDIPEGYSVSREKKERFSLILESASTNQTSMYLCASSSYHRTRPWTEAFFGQGTRLTVV.

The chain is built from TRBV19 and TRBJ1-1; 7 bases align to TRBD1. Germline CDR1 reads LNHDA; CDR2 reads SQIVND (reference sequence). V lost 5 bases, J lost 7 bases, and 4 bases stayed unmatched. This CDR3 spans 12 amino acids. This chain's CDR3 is CASSPGDSEAFF. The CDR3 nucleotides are TGTGCCAGTAGTCCAGGGGACAGTGAAGCTTTCTTT.

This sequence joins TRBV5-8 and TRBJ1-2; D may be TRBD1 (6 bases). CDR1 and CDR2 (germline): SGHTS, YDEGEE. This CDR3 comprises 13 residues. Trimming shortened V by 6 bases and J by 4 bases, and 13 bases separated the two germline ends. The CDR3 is CASTTTGPYGYTF. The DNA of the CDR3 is TGTGCCAGCACCACGACAGGCCCCTATGGCTACACCTTC.

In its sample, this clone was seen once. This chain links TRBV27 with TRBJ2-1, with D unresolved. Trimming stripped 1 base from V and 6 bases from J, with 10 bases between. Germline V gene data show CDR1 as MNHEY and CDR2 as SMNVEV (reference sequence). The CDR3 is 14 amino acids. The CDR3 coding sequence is TGTGCCAGCAGTTTATTTGGCCCTTCCAATGAGCAGTTCTTC. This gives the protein CASSLFGPSNEQFF.

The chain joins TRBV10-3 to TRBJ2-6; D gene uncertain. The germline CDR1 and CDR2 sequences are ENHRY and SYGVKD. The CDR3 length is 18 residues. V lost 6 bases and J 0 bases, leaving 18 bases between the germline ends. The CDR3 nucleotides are TGTGCCATCAGGTTAGAAACCCACGACTTCTCTGGGGCCAACGTCCTGACTTTC. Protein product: CAIRLETHDFSGANVLTF.

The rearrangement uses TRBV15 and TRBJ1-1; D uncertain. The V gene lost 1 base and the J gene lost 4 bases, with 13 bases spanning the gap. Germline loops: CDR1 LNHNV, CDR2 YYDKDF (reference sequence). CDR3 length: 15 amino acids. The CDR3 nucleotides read TGTGCCACCAGCAGAGGCAACGCGGCTGGCACTGAAGCTTTCTTT. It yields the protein CATSRGNAAGTEAFF.

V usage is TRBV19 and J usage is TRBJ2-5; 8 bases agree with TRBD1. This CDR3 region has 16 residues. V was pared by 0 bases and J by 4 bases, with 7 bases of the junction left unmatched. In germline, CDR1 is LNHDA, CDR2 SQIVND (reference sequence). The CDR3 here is CASSIDPGTGSETQYF. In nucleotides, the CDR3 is TGTGCCAGTAGTATAGATCCCGGGACAGGTTCAGAGACCCAGTACTTC. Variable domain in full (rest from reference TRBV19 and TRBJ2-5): DGGITQSPKYLFRKEGQNVTLSCEQNLNHDAMYWYRQDPGQGLRLIYYSQIVNDFQKGDIAEGYSVSREKKESFPLTVTSAQKNPTAFYLCASSIDPGTGSETQYFGPGTRLLVL.

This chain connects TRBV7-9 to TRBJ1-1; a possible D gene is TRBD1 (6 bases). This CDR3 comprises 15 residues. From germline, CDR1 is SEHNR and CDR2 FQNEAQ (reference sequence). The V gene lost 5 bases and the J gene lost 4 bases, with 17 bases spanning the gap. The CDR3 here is CASSPPHGGLTEAFF. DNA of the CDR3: TGTGCCAGCAGCCCCCCACACGGGGGGCTCACTGAAGCTTTCTTT.

The CDR3 DNA follows: TGTGCCAGCAGTTCCGACAGGGCTTTAACTGAAGCTTTCTTT. It yields the protein CASSSDRALTEAFF. The genes are TRBV6-1 and TRBJ1-1, with 7 bases identical to TRBD1. CDR3 size: 14 residues. The V segment lost 5 bases and the J segment 5 bases; nucleotides outside the gene matches: 8. Germline V gene data show CDR1 as MNHNS and CDR2 as SASEGT.

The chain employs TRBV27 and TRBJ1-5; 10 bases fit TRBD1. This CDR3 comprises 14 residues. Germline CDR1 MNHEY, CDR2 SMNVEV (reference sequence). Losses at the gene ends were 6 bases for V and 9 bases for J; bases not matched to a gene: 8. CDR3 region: CASRGQGDPWPQHF. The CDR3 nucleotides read TGTGCCAGCAGAGGACAGGGGGACCCATGGCCCCAGCATTTT.

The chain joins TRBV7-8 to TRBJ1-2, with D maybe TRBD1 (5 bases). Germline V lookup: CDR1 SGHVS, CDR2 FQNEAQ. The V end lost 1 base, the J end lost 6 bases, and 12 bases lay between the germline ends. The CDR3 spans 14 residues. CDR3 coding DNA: TGTGCCAGCAGCTTAGTTTACAGGTCGGATGGCTACACCTTC. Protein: CASSLVYRSDGYTF. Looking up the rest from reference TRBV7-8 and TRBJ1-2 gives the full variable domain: GAGVSQSPRYKVAKRGQDVALRCDPISGHVSLFWYQQALGQGPEFLTYFQNEAQLDKSGLPSDRFFAERPEGSVSTLKIQRTQQEDSAVYLCASSLVYRSDGYTFGSGTRLTVV.

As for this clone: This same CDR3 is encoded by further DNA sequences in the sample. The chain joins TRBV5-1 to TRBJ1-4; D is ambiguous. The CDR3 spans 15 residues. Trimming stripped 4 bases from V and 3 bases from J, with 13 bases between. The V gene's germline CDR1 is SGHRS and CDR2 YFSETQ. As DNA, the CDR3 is TGCGCCAGCAGCGGAGACGGTGCGGCTAATGAAAAACTGTTTTTT. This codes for CASSGDGAANEKLFF. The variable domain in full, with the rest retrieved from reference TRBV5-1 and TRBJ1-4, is KAGVTQTPRYLIKTRGQQVTLSCSPISGHRSVSWYQQTPGQGLQFLFEYFSETQRNKGNFPGRFSGRQFSNSRSEMNVSTLELGDSALYLCASSGDGAANEKLFFGSGTQLSVL.

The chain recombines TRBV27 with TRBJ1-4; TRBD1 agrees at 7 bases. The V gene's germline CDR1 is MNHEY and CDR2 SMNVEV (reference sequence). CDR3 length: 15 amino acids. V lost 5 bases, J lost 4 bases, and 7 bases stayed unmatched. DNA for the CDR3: TGTGCCAGCAGTGATAGGACAGGTCTTAATGAAAAACTGTTTTTT. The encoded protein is CASSDRTGLNEKLFF.

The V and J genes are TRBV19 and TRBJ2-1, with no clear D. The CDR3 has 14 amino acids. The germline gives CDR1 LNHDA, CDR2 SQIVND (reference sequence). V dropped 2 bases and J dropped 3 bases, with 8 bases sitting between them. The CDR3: CASSIIHIYNEQFF. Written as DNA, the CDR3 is TGTGCCAGTAGTATAATCCACATCTACAATGAGCAGTTCTTC.

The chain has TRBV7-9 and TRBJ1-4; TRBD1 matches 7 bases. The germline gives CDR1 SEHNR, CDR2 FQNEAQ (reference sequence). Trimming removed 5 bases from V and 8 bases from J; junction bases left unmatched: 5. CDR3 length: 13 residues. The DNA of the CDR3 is TGTGCCAGCAGCCCGAGGACAGGAGAAAAACTGTTTTTT. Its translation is CASSPRTGEKLFF. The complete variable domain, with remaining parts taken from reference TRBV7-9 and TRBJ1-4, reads DTGVSQNPRHKITKRGQNVTFRCDPISEHNRLYWYRQTLGQGPEFLTYFQNEAQLEKSRLLSDRFSAERPKGSFSTLEIQRTEQGDSAMYLCASSPRTGEKLFFGSGTQLSVL.

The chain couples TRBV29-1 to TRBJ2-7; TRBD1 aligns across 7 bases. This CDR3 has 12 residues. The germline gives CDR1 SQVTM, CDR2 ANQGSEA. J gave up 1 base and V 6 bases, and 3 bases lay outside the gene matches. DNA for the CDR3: TGCAGCGTCGAGGGACAGTCCTACGAGCAGTACTTC. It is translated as CSVEGQSYEQYF.

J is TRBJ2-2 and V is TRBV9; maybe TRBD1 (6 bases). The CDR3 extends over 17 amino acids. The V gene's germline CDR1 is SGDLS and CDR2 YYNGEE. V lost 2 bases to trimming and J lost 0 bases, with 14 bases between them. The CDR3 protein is CASSVDATGSNTGELFF. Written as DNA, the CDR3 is TGTGCCAGCAGCGTGGACGCGACAGGTTCGAACACCGGGGAGCTGTTTTTT.

CDR3 loop: CASSLSQGEQFF. The CDR3 region has the DNA TGTGCCAGCAGCTTATCCCAGGGGGAGCAGTTCTTC. The chain employs TRBV13 and TRBJ2-1; tentative D call: TRBD1 (6 bases). Germline CDR1 is PRHDT and CDR2 is FYEKMQ (reference sequence). The V end was cut by 2 bases, the J end by 10 bases, with 9 bases between. This CDR3 contains 12 residues.

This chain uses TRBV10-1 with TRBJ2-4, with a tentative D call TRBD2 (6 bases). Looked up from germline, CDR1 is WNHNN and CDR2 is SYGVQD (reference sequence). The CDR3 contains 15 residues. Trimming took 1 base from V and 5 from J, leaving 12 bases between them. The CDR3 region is CASSEFYRRENIQYF. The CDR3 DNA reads TGCGCCAGCAGTGAGTTCTATCGGAGGGAAAACATTCAGTACTTC.

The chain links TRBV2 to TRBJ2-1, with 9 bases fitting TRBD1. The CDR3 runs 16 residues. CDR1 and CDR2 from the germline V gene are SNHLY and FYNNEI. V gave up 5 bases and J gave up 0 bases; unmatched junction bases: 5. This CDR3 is CASSILTGGSYNEQFF. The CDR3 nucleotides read TGTGCCAGCAGTATCCTGACAGGGGGCTCCTACAATGAGCAGTTCTTC.

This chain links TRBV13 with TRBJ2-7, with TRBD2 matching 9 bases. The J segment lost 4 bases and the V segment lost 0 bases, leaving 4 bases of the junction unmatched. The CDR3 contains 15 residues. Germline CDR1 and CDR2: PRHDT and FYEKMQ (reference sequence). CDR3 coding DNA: TGTGCCAGCAGCTTAGGTAGCGGGAGTCCGTACGAGCAGTACTTC. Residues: CASSLGSGSPYEQYF. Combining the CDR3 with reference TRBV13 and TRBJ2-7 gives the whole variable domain AAGVIQSPRHLIKEKRETATLKCYPIPRHDTVYWYQQGPGQDPQFLISFYEKMQSDKGSIPDRFSAQQFSDYHSELNMSSLELGDSALYFCASSLGSGSPYEQYFGPGTRLTVT.

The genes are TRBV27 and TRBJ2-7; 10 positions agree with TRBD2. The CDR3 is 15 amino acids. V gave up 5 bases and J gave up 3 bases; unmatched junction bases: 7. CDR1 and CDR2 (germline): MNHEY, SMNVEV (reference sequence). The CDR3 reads CASSVTSGAVYEQYF. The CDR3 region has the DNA TGTGCCAGCAGTGTTACTAGCGGGGCTGTCTACGAGCAGTACTTC.